This TCR beta chain is drawn from a study of T cell repertoires in cytomegalovirus infection. Findings and caveats of the study: The study identified carriers of CMV plus the relevant HLA from cumulative public TCR beta family frequency.

About this clonotype itself: The target antigen is unknown.

MiXCR was run by TCRdb on the reads, yielding one entry per CDR3 protein. The table shows about 700,000 distinct CDR3 sequences, with roughly 33% occurring only once. This receptor was identified in a human donor in good health (CMV status not recorded). Some clones in this sample may be carry-over from other donors' samples. The starting material was cultured PBMCs, obtained from culture after CMV antigen stimulation.

Here the CDR3 reads CASSQSRGISYEQYF. CDR3 bases: TGTGCCAGTAGTCAATCGAGGGGAATTTCCTACGAGCAGTACTTC. The chain employs TRBV19 and TRBJ2-7; D assignment may be TRBD1 or TRBD2 (5 bases each). The CDR3 has 15 residues. Germline assignment: CDR1 LNHDA and CDR2 SQIVND (reference sequence). With 5 bases removed from V and 1 base from J, the gap between germline ends came to 15 bases.